The T cell receptor beta chain under discussion was sequenced for a study of metastatic and nonmetastatic thyroid tumors. About the study: Peripheral blood and tumor or nodule samples from malignant and benign thyroid patients were compared. Study-level results: Significantly higher TCR beta diversity was reportedly seen in malignant thyroid tumors than benign nodules, in blood and tumor.

Study processing details: Differences in CDR3 between clinicopathological groups were drawn on to build a classifier intended to discriminate distant-metastatic papillary thyroid cancer patients. TCRdb redid the clone calls on the PCR reads using MiXCR. The V and J calls and clone size come from TCRdb's table, not from the authors' own analysis. The sample contains tens of thousands of clones, more than 15% of which appear only once. Before thyroid surgery, none of the patients had received any treatment. This clone was recorded at least ten times. Antigen unknown. Germline assignment: CDR1 SGHVS and CDR2 FQNEAQ. The length of the CDR3 is 16 residues. V gave up 4 bases and J gave up 7 bases; unmatched junction bases: 9.

Sequenced material: blood. The TCR originated in a female donor with papillary thyroid cancer or a benign thyroid nodule (not recorded which). Some clones in this sample may be carry-over from other donors' samples. The chain employs TRBV7-8 and TRBJ2-1; 11 bases fit TRBD2. CDR3 coding DNA: TGTGCCAGCAGCTACCCTAGCGGGAGGACCGGGAATGAGCAGTTCTTC. Encoded protein: CASSYPSGRTGNEQFF.